These T cell receptor beta chains were read from a single sample in a study of T-cell reconstitution after alpha-beta-depleted transplantation in children. Each CDR3 protein is one row after TCRdb ran MiXCR on the PCR reads. The sample has 300,000 or so distinct CDR3 sequences; around 20% are singletons. This sample comprised PBMCs, mostly from graft donor cells, obtained 180 days after TCRalphabeta/CD19-depleted stem cell transplant. All receptors come from a male patient younger than 18 who had a stem cell transplant for acute lymphoblastic leukemia, so the T cells may come from the graft donor. Each CDR3 is given with its conserved first and last residue. The order of the fields is V gene, clone size, J gene, CDR3 length, D gene, CDR3 DNA, CDR3 protein. The D gene is left open where the match is weak. Clone size is shown for a subset of rows, as once, few, many or a class of expanded clone.

TRBV7-6,-,TRBJ2-3,12,-,TGTGCCAGCAGCTTATTTGCAGATACGCAGTATTTT,CASSLFADTQYF
TRBV12-3/TRBV12-4,many,TRBJ2-7,14,-,TGTGCCAGCAGTTTACGCCGAGGGGGCTACGAGCAGTACTTC,CASSLRRGGYEQYF
TRBV5-1,-,TRBJ2-2,13,-,TGCGCCAGCAGCTTGGCCTTCGCCGGGGAGCTGTTTTTT,CASSLAFAGELFF
TRBV12-3/TRBV12-4,few,TRBJ1-2,13,-,TGTGCCAGCAGTTTAACGTCAGCCATTGGCTACACCTTC,CASSLTSAIGYTF
TRBV25-1,-,TRBJ1-1,15,-,TGTGCCAGCAGTGAACTGACCGGAGCGAACACTGAAGCTTTCTTT,CASSELTGANTEAFF
TRBV5-1,few,TRBJ2-5,15,TRBD2,TGCGCCAGCAGTTCGCTAGCGGGAAGTCAAGAGACCCAGTACTTC,CASSSLAGSQETQYF
TRBV7-2,few,TRBJ2-3,16,TRBD2,TGTGCCAGCAGCTTTGTAGGACTAGCGGGCACAGATACGCAGTATTTT,CASSFVGLAGTDTQYF
TRBV20-1,few,TRBJ1-3,14,-,TGCAGTGCTAGAGATCTTCTCTCTGGAAACACCATATATTTT,CSARDLLSGNTIYF
TRBV28,-,TRBJ2-3,18,-,TGTGCCAGCAGTTTATACAGGGATCTCGCCTCTACTCGAGATACGCAGTATTTT,CASSLYRDLASTRDTQYF
TRBV10-3,-,TRBJ2-3,16,-,TGTGCCATCAGTGAGCATTCTAGCTGGAACACAGATACGCAGTATTTT,CAISEHSSWNTDTQYF
TRBV5-6,-,TRBJ2-1,16,TRBD1,TGTGCCAGCAGCGCGAGCGGGACAGGGCTTAACAATGAGCAGTTCTTC,CASSASGTGLNNEQFF
TRBV5-1,few,TRBJ1-3,12,-,TGCGCCAGCAGCTTGGGGGAAAACACCATATATTTT,CASSLGENTIYF
TRBV7-9,few,TRBJ2-6,17,TRBD2,TGTGCCAGCAGCTCCGAACTCGGGGGGACTGGGGCCAACGTCCTGACTTTC,CASSSELGGTGANVLTF
TRBV6-2/TRBV6-3,-,TRBJ2-7,20,TRBD2,TGTGCCAGCAGTTACCCACATCTAGCGGGGGCGCCGCGGCCAAACTACGAGCAGTACTTC,CASSYPHLAGAPRPNYEQYF
TRBV5-4,-,TRBJ1-6,16,TRBD1,TGTGCCAGCAGTCCGGACAGGGCTCAACGGCATTCACCCCTCCACTTT,CASSPDRAQRHSPLHF
TRBV27,-,TRBJ2-3,20,TRBD2,TGTGCCAGCAGTTTAAGGGGTTTAGCGGGTAATTGGGGGGGCACAGATACGCAGTATTTT,CASSLRGLAGNWGGTDTQYF
TRBV5-1,-,TRBJ2-2,15,TRBD2,TGCGCCAGCAGTCGTAGCGGGACTTATCCCGGGGAGCTGTTTTTT,CASSRSGTYPGELFF
TRBV20-1,-,TRBJ2-7,17,-,TGCAGTGCTAGAGAAACGGCAGGGGGGGGAGGGTCCTACAAGCAGTACTTC,CSARETAGGGGSYKQYF
TRBV29-1,-,TRBJ2-1,11,-,TGCAGCGTTGGCCCCTACAATGAGCAGTTCTTC,CSVGPYNEQFF
TRBV5-1,many,TRBJ2-3,16,TRBD2,TGCGCCAGCAGCTCCCGGTGGCGGGAGGGGAAAGATACGCAGTATTTT,CASSSRWREGKDTQYF
TRBV7-9,-,TRBJ1-1,14,-,TGTGCCAGCAGCTTAGGCCAGAGGAACACTGAAGCTTTCTTT,CASSLGQRNTEAFF
TRBV5-1,-,TRBJ2-3,15,-,TGCGCCAGCAGCCCCTCCGGACAGCGCACAGATACGCAGTATTTT,CASSPSGQRTDTQYF
TRBV7-9,few,TRBJ1-3,14,TRBD1,TGTGCCAGCAGCCCGGACAGGGTCGGAAACACCATATATTTT,CASSPDRVGNTIYF
TRBV5-4,few,TRBJ1-1,17,-,TGTGCCAGCAGCTTGGGCGGTCGGGACCCCTTGAACACTGAAGCTTTCTTT,CASSLGGRDPLNTEAFF
TRBV20-1,few,TRBJ2-7,17,TRBD2,TGCAGTGCTAGGACGGGGGACGTGTCGGGACTAGTCTACGAGCAGTACTTC,CSARTGDVSGLVYEQYF
TRBV2,few,TRBJ2-5,13,-,TGTGCCAGAAGCGCAGACACTAAAGAGACCCAGTACTTC,CARSADTKETQYF
TRBV5-1,few,TRBJ2-7,15,-,TGCGCCAGCAGCTTCGACAGTCCCTCATTCTACGAGCAGTACTTC,CASSFDSPSFYEQYF
TRBV18,many,TRBJ2-7,12,-,TGTGCCAGCTCATCCCAGGGTTACGAGCAGTACTTC,CASSSQGYEQYF
TRBV20-1,-,TRBJ2-5,11,-,TGCAGTGCTAGGAGACCAGGGACCCAGTACTTC,CSARRPGTQYF
TRBV2,-,TRBJ2-3,14,TRBD2,TGTGCCAGCACCGGGACTAGGGCCCCAGATACGCAGTATTTT,CASTGTRAPDTQYF
TRBV4-1,-,TRBJ2-7,15,TRBD2,TGCGCCAGCAGCCAACTACTAGCGGTTAAGGGTGAGCAGTACTTC,CASSQLLAVKGEQYF
TRBV5-4,few,TRBJ1-2,16,TRBD1,TGTGCCAGCAGCCACCGGGACAGACTTGCTAACTATGGCTACACCTTC,CASSHRDRLANYGYTF
TRBV5-1,few,TRBJ2-2,16,TRBD2,TGCGCCAGCAGCTTGTTAGCGGGAGGGAACACCGGGGAGCTGTTTTTT,CASSLLAGGNTGELFF
TRBV3-1,-,TRBJ1-2,17,-,TGTGCCAGCAGCCAAGCAGGGATAGTCGGGGATAACTATGGCTACACCTTC,CASSQAGIVGDNYGYTF
TRBV10-3,few,TRBJ2-3,14,-,TGTGCCAACAGCCAAGACAGCCTGACAGATACGCAGTATTTT,CANSQDSLTDTQYF
TRBV20-1,few,TRBJ2-7,11,-,TGCAGTGCTGACCCGTCCGGCGAGCAGTACTTC,CSADPSGEQYF
TRBV3-1,-,TRBJ1-1,15,TRBD1,TGTGCCAGCAGTCCCAGGAGGGACAGGGCCACTGAAGCTTTCTTT,CASSPRRDRATEAFF
TRBV20-1,-,TRBJ2-2,16,-,TGCAGTGCTAGAGATCGGGGAATCACGAACACCGGGGAGCTGTTTTTT,CSARDRGITNTGELFF
TRBV5-1,-,TRBJ1-2,16,TRBD1,TGCGCCAGCAGCTTCGGGACAGGGGGCGCCGGCTATGGCTACACCTTC,CASSFGTGGAGYGYTF
TRBV7-2,many,TRBJ2-1,12,-,TGTGCCAGCAGCTATTCCTACCATGAGCAGTTCTTC,CASSYSYHEQFF
TRBV20-1,once,TRBJ1-5,13,-,TGCAGTGCTAGAGACGGGCGGGGCCAGCCCCAGCATTTT,CSARDGRGQPQHF
TRBV20-1,-,TRBJ2-7,13,-,TGCAGTGCTAGCCGGGCAAGCTCCTACGAGCAGTACTTC,CSASRASSYEQYF
TRBV7-9,few,TRBJ1-6,14,TRBD1,TGTGCCAGCAGCTACGGACAGGTTAATTCACCCCTCCACTTT,CASSYGQVNSPLHF
TRBV7-9,-,TRBJ2-7,15,TRBD2,TGTGCCAGCAGCTTCCTAGCGGGAGGGGGGGACGAGCAGTACTTC,CASSFLAGGGDEQYF
TRBV6-5,-,TRBJ1-2,13,-,TGTGCCAGCAGTTCGGACAGATTAAATGGCTACACCTTC,CASSSDRLNGYTF
TRBV5-1,-,TRBJ2-1,22,TRBD2,TGCGCCAGCAGCTTGGAAATAGGTAGCGGGAGGCTCCCTCGTAGGGCTTACAATGAGCAGTTCTTC,CASSLEIGSGRLPRRAYNEQFF
TRBV5-1,-,TRBJ1-2,17,-,TGCGCCAGCAGTTTATTTCTGAGAGGGGGAAGTTCCGATGGCTACACCTTC,CASSLFLRGGSSDGYTF